Presented here are 24 T cell receptor beta chains from one specimen sequenced in a study of cytomegalovirus exposure and HLA in healthy donors. The PCR was carried out with 60 Vbeta primers and 13 Jbeta primers. Assay used: immunoSEQ multiplex PCR; TCRdb lists only in-frame clones, some missing. The sample consists of roughly 100,000 clones, around 77% of them appearing once. Sequenced input: PBMCs. The source is a male donor in good health and CMV-seropositive.

Concerning this clone: The sample contains more than one DNA sequence encoding this CDR3. The chain joins TRBV9 to TRBJ2-1; D is undetermined. CDR1 is SGDLS and CDR2 is YYNGEE in the germline V gene. Trimming left V 4 bases short and J 3 bases short, with 14 bases between. This CDR3 contains 15 residues. The CDR3, as DNA: TGTGCCAGCAGCCCCAGGTCGTCCGGCTACAATGAGCAGTTCTTC. Its translation: CASSPRSSGYNEQFF.

The chain carries TRBV27 and TRBJ2-3; D may be TRBD2 (5 bases). Germline assignment: CDR1 MNHEY and CDR2 SMNVEV (reference sequence). V was pared by 3 bases and J by 1 base, with 23 bases between. The CDR3 has 19 residues. CDR3 bases: TGTGCCAGCAGTTTTCGGAGGCCTGGCGGAGGACTCGGCACAGATACGCAGTATTTT. Translation gives CASSFRRPGGGLGTDTQYF.

The chain employs TRBV30 and TRBJ2-2; 11 bases match TRBD2. CDR3 length equals 14 residues. Looked up from germline, CDR1 is GTSNPN and CDR2 is SVGIG (reference sequence). The CDR3, as DNA: TGTGCGACAACTAGCGGGAGACTCACCGGGGAGCTGTTTTTT. Its protein product is CATTSGRLTGELFF.

CDR3 loop: CASSPYGLAGGNEQYF. The CDR3 coding sequence is TGTGCCAGCAGCCCCTACGGGCTAGCGGGAGGCAACGAGCAGTACTTC. V usage is TRBV7-9 and J usage is TRBJ2-7, with TRBD2 matching 11 bases. Unmatched junction bases numbered 11, after V lost 5 bases and J lost 5 bases. The CDR3 runs 16 residues. The germline V gene has CDR1 SEHNR and CDR2 FQNEAQ (reference sequence).

The chain recombines TRBV21-1 with TRBJ2-7; no check of the table's D call, TRBD2, against the DNA was made. TRBV21-1 is flagged as a pseudogene. CDR3 length: 16 amino acids. The CDR3 region is CASSKAQSGRTAEQYF. The CDR3 nucleotides read TGTGCCAGCAGCAAAGCGCAAAGCGGGAGAACGGCCGAGCAGTACTTC.

This chain uses TRBV7-2 with TRBJ1-1; D call uncertain. Trimming took off 2 bases at V and 4 bases at J, with 8 bases between the two ends. The CDR3 spans 13 residues. Looked up from germline, CDR1 is SGHTA and CDR2 is FQGNSA. The CDR3 reads CASSLRRSTEAFF. The CDR3 bases are TGTGCCAGCAGCTTACGAAGGAGCACTGAAGCTTTCTTT.

The rearrangement uses TRBV5-1 and TRBJ2-1, with D possibly TRBD2 on 5 matching bases. Germline V gives CDR1 SGHRS, CDR2 YFSETQ. V was pared by 2 bases and J by 0 bases, with 15 bases between. This CDR3 is 17 amino acids long. In DNA form, the CDR3 reads TGCGCCAGCAGCTTTATTAGCGCCGGCCTCTCCTACAATGAGCAGTTCTTC. This codes for CASSFISAGLSYNEQFF.

This chain's CDR3 is CASSSQTSVGGELFF. The CDR3 bases are TGTGCCAGCAGCTCCCAGACTAGCGTCGGCGGGGAGCTGTTTTTT. V is TRBV7-3 and J is TRBJ2-2; 8 bases match TRBD2. CDR3 length: 15 residues. Germline-derived CDR1 and CDR2 are SGHTA and FQGTGA. After removal of 4 bases from V and 7 bases from J, the junction contained 8 bases not matched to a gene.

J is TRBJ2-7 and V is TRBV5-1; 14 bases match TRBD2. This CDR3 has 17 residues. V dropped 4 bases and J dropped 3; count of bases not matched to a gene: 9. CDR1 and CDR2 (germline): SGHRS, YFSETQ. The CDR3 coding sequence is TGCGCCAGCAGCCCGGGACTAGCGGGGGCAAGAAACTACGAGCAGTACTTC. Encoded protein: CASSPGLAGARNYEQYF.

This clone was detected only a few times. This chain links TRBV29-1 with TRBJ2-7, with TRBD2 matching over 7 bases. The CDR3 spans 13 residues. CDR1 is SQVTM and CDR2 is ANQGSEA in the germline V gene. V lost 4 bases, J lost 5 bases, and 8 bases stayed unmatched. The CDR3 DNA reads TGCAGCGTTGCTAGCGGCAGCCGCAACGAGCAGTACTTC. The encoded protein is CSVASGSRNEQYF.

The CDR3 coding sequence is TGTGCCAGCAGCCCCCCGAACAGGGGACGCGGAGATACGCAGTATTTT. Translating it yields CASSPPNRGRGDTQYF. The rearrangement uses TRBV5-4 and TRBJ2-3, with 7 positions matching TRBD1. This CDR3 has 16 residues. CDR1 is SGHNT and CDR2 is YYREEE in the germline V gene (reference sequence). The V segment lost 4 bases and the J segment 5 bases; nucleotides outside the gene matches: 13.

This clone was seen only once. The chain links TRBV10-2 to TRBJ2-7; 9 bases align to TRBD1. CDR3 length: 15 residues. Germline V gives CDR1 WSHSY, CDR2 SAAADI. After removal of 10 bases from V and 2 bases from J, the junction contained 12 bases not matched to a gene. The CDR3, as DNA: TGCGCCACCGGTCTCCGACAGGGGGGGGCCTACGAGCAGTACTTC. Translation gives CATGLRQGGAYEQYF.

The V and J genes are TRBV7-8 and TRBJ2-7; 7 bases fit TRBD1. The germline V gene has CDR1 SGHVS and CDR2 FQNEAQ. The CDR3 runs to 14 residues. V dropped 5 bases and J dropped 2; count of bases not matched to a gene: 6. The CDR3 reads CASSARQGAYEQYF. The CDR3 DNA sequence: TGTGCCAGCAGCGCCCGACAGGGCGCCTACGAGCAGTACTTC.

J is TRBJ1-1 and V is TRBV27, with TRBD1 as a possible D gene (5 bases). V lost 5 bases to trimming and J lost 10 bases, with 14 bases between them. The CDR3 runs to 12 residues. Germline CDR1 reads MNHEY; CDR2 reads SMNVEV (reference sequence). The CDR3 DNA follows: TGTGCCAGCAGTCCCCCCCAGGGTGGAGCTTTCTTT. It encodes CASSPPQGGAFF.

In this sample, this clone turned up a few times. This chain connects TRBV4-3 to TRBJ2-7; D uncertain. V was shortened by 0 bases and J by 2 bases, with 11 bases between the two germline ends. The CDR3 loop spans 15 amino acids. CDR1 is LGHNA, CDR2 YSLEER, per germline. This CDR3 is CASSQDWPQTYEQYF. DNA for the CDR3: TGCGCCAGCAGCCAAGATTGGCCCCAGACCTACGAGCAGTACTTC.

This clone turned up a few times. The J gene is TRBJ2-2, the V gene TRBV5-1; no clear D. Germline CDR1 SGHRS, CDR2 YFSETQ. The ends were cut back, 0 bases at V and 0 bases at J, with 9 bases in the middle. The CDR3 covers 16 residues. CDR3 nucleotide sequence: TGCGCCAGCAGCTTGGATCGGAGCACGAACACCGGGGAGCTGTTTTTT. This encodes CASSLDRSTNTGELFF.

DNA of the CDR3: TGTGCCAGCAGCTTCGGGCGCGGGAGCGATACGCAGTATTTT. This translates into CASSFGRGSDTQYF. The chain couples TRBV7-9 to TRBJ2-3; 7 nucleotides align to TRBD2. Germline CDR1 reads SEHNR; CDR2 reads FQNEAQ (reference sequence). After removal of 3 bases from V and 6 bases from J, the junction contained 6 bases not matched to a gene. CDR3 length: 14 amino acids.

With respect to this clone: The same CDR3 arises from other DNA sequences in this sample as well. The genes are TRBV7-9 and TRBJ1-4; D is unclear. This CDR3 contains 14 residues. CDR1 is SEHNR and CDR2 is FQNEAQ in the germline V gene (reference sequence). V gave up 1 base and J gave up 3 bases, with 6 bases separating them. DNA of the CDR3: TGTGCCAGCAGCTTAGGGCGGTCTAATGAAAAACTGTTTTTT. Its protein product is CASSLGRSNEKLFF.

This chain connects TRBV5-1 to TRBJ2-3; 10 nucleotides line up with TRBD1. V dropped 4 bases and J dropped 4; count of bases not matched to a gene: 3. The CDR3 loop spans 14 amino acids. Germline loops: CDR1 SGHRS, CDR2 YFSETQ. The CDR3 coding sequence is TGCGCCAGCAGCCAGGACAGGGGGTCAGATACGCAGTATTTT. Its translation is CASSQDRGSDTQYF.

The gene calls are TRBV9 and TRBJ2-7; D is undetermined. Germline CDR1 and CDR2: SGDLS and YYNGEE. Between the trimmed V and J ends, which lost 0 bases and 4 bases, there was a span of 11 bases. CDR3 size: 14 residues. CDR3 residues: CASSVGVDGYEQYF. The CDR3 bases are TGTGCCAGCAGCGTAGGAGTAGACGGGTACGAGCAGTACTTC.

The chain combines TRBV7-8 with TRBJ2-2; 7 bases map to TRBD2. Germline loops: CDR1 SGHVS, CDR2 FQNEAQ. CDR3 length equals 15 residues. Germline trimming cut 1 base from V and 4 bases from J; bases unmatched to any gene: 3. The CDR3 coding sequence is TGTGCCAGCAGCTTAGTCGGGACTACCACCGGGGAGCTGTTTTTT. It encodes CASSLVGTTTGELFF.

The chain employs TRBV11-3 and TRBJ2-5, with TRBD2 as a possible D gene (5 bases). V was trimmed by 5 bases and J by 2 bases, leaving 9 bases between them. The germline V gene has CDR1 SGHNT and CDR2 YENEEA. The CDR3 is 13 amino acids. The DNA of the CDR3 is TGTGCCAGCAGCCCGGGGAGTCAAGAGACCCAGTACTTC. It translates to CASSPGSQETQYF.

J is TRBJ1-2 and V is TRBV19; TRBD1 agrees at 8 bases. The ends lost 3 bases at V and 3 bases at J; junction bases unmatched: 6. This CDR3 comprises 15 residues. Germline V lookup: CDR1 LNHDA, CDR2 SQIVND (reference sequence). The CDR3: CASSIPLQGDYGYTF. Here the CDR3 DNA reads TGTGCCAGTAGTATTCCCCTACAGGGGGACTATGGCTACACCTTC.

This chain joins TRBV7-6 and TRBJ2-7; perhaps TRBD1 as D (7 bases). The CDR3 length is 15 residues. Trimming took off 5 bases at V and 6 bases at J, with 20 bases between the two ends. CDR1 is SGHVS and CDR2 is FNYEAQ in the germline V gene. CDR3 residues: CASSPPRGEGGEQYF. CDR3 coding DNA: TGTGCCAGCAGCCCGCCCAGGGGGGAAGGAGGCGAGCAGTACTTC.